This TCR beta chain was documented in a study of Ad26.COV2.S vaccination and SARS-CoV-2 variants. Turning to the study itself: The donor participated in the COV1001 trial, in its Ad26.COV2.S arm.

Study conclusions and caveats: Those who received vaccine or placebo ended up with similar non-spike TCR breadth. Spike-specific TCR breadth was greater after Ad26.COV2.S than placebo.

Using immunoSEQ multiplex PCR, the repertoire was profiled, and TCRdb retains in-frame clones only, with some absent. The table includes approximately 460,000 clones, 89% detected once. With respect to this clone: Its antigen is not known.

Germline values: CDR1 MNHEY, CDR2 SVGEGT. V lost 5 bases and J lost 3; bases outside the gene matches: 4. The CDR3 has 15 amino acids. Noted treatment: around 19 received Ad26.COV2.S at low or high dose, single or two shots; 5 received placebo; per-sample allocation not given. Sampling took place 63 days after the first vaccine or placebo injection. The vaccine delivered Wuhan-strain SARS-CoV-2 spike through an Ad26 vector. This TCR came from a person aged 18-60 years who received the Ad26.COV2.S COVID-19 vaccine or a placebo. The chain recombines TRBV6-2 or TRBV6-3 with TRBJ2-2, with 9 bases matching TRBD2. This specimen consisted of peripheral blood, obtained in a trial of Ad26.COV2.S vaccine versus placebo. The CDR3 nucleotides read TGTGCCAGCAGTCCGGGACTAGCAGACACCGGGGAGCTGTTTTTT. This translates into CASSPGLADTGELFF.